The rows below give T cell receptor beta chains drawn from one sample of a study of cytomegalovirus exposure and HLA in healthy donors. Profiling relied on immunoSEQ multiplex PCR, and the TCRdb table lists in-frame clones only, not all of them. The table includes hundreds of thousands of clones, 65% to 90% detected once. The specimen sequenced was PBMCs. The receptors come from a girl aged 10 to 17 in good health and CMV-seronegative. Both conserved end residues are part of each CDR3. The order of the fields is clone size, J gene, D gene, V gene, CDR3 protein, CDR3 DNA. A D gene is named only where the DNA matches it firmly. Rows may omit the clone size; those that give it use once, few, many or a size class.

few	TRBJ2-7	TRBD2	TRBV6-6	CASRGGVYEQYF	TGTGCCAGCAGGGGAGGGGTGTACGAGCAGTACTTC
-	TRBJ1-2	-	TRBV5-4	CASSLVARGDGYTF	TGTGCCAGCAGCTTGGTGGCCCGGGGGGACGGCTACACCTTC
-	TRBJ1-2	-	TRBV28	CASSWKGRMDGYTF	TGTGCCAGCAGTTGGAAGGGGCGGATGGATGGCTACACCTTC
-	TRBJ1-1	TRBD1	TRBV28	CASSFPGTVNTEAFF	TGTGCCAGCAGTTTTCCCGGGACAGTGAACACTGAAGCTTTCTTT
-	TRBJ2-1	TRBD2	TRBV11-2	CASSLPPSGGAVRGNEQFF	TGTGCCAGCAGCTTACCCCCTAGCGGGGGGGCCGTTAGGGGTAATGAGCAGTTCTTC
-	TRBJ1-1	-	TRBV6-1	CASKIGGTGNTEAFF	TGTGCCAGCAAAATCGGGGGGACCGGGAACACTGAAGCTTTCTTT
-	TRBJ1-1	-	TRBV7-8	CASSVFPAPEAFF	TGTGCCAGCAGCGTATTCCCCGCGCCTGAAGCTTTCTTT
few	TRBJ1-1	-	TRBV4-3	CASSQGTKSISGVKAFF	TGCGCCAGCAGCCAAGGCACGAAGTCAATATCAGGGGTGAAGGCTTTCTTT
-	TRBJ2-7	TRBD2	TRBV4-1	CASSQDVSRVRGYEQYF	TGCGCCAGCAGCCAAGATGTTTCGAGGGTGCGGGGGTACGAGCAGTACTTC
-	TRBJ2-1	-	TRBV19	CASSRGSGRYNEQFF	TGTGCCAGTAGTAGGGGAAGCGGTAGATACAATGAGCAGTTCTTC
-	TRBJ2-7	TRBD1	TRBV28	CASRQGASYEQYF	TGTGCCAGCAGGCAGGGGGCTTCCTACGAGCAGTACTTC
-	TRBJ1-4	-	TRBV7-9	CASSPRQETNEKLFF	TGTGCCAGCAGCCCACGCCAGGAAACTAATGAAAAACTGTTTTTT
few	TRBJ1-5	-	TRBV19	CASSIGAPSNQPQHF	TGTGCCAGTAGTATAGGGGCCCCTAGCAATCAGCCCCAGCATTTT
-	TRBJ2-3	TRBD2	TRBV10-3	CAIRRAGGGTDTQYF	TGTGCCATCAGGAGAGCGGGAGGGGGCACAGATACGCAGTATTTT
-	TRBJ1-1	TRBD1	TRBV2	CASAADQGVIEAFF	TGTGCCAGCGCGGCAGATCAGGGGGTGATTGAAGCTTTCTTT
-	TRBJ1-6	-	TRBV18	CASSPRTPDGVGSPLHF	TGTGCCAGCTCACCAAGGACACCGGATGGGGTAGGGTCACCCCTCCACTTT
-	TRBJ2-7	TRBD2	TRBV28	CASSFHLAGLSYEQYF	TGCGCCAGCAGTTTCCATCTAGCGGGTCTCTCCTACGAGCAGTACTTC
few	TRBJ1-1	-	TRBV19	CASNEGVGSYTEAFF	TGTGCCAGTAATGAGGGTGTTGGATCCTACACTGAAGCTTTCTTT
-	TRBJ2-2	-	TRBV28	CASSLKQGSVTGELFF	TGTGCCAGCAGTTTGAAACAGGGATCGGTCACCGGGGAGCTGTTTTTT
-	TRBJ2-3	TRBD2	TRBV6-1	CASTSGSTDTQYF	TGTGCCAGTACTAGCGGTAGCACAGATACGCAGTATTTT
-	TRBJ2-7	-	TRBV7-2	CASSLGAGSSYEQYF	TGTGCCAGCAGCTTAGGCGCAGGTAGCTCCTACGAGCAGTACTTC
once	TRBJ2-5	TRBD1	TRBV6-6	CASTDRGWETQYF	TGTGCCAGCACCGACAGGGGTTGGGAGACCCAGTACTTC
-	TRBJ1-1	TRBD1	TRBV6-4	CAKTGGWCTEAFF	TGTGCCAAAACAGGGGGGTGGTGCACTGAAGCTTTCTTT
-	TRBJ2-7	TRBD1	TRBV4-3	CASSQEPWTGGPTYEQYF	TGCGCCAGCAGCCAAGAACCCTGGACAGGGGGCCCTACCTACGAGCAGTACTTC
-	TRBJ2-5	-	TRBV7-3	CASSLTSTETQYF	TGTGCCAGCAGCTTAACGAGCACCGAGACCCAGTACTTC
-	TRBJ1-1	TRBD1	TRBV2	CASRDSLNTEAFF	TGTGCCAGCCGGGACAGCTTGAACACTGAAGCTTTCTTT
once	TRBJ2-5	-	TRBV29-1	CSVGRGKDQETQYF	TGCAGCGTTGGTCGGGGGAAGGACCAAGAGACCCAGTACTTC
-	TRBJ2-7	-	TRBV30	CAWSSLSKQYF	TGTGCCTGGAGTTCCCTATCTAAGCAGTACTTC
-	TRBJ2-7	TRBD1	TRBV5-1	CASSRKQGMFSYEQYF	TGCGCCAGCAGCCGTAAACAGGGGATGTTCTCCTACGAGCAGTACTTC